This T cell receptor (beta chain) appears in the sequencing data of a study of OX40 agonist ivuxolimab in advanced cancers. Overall study context: Patients in the trial were receiving intravenous ivuxolimab every 2 weeks, at doses of 0.01 to 10 mg/kg. Partial responses were achieved by three patients, of whom one had hepatocellular carcinoma and two had cutaneous melanoma.

Profiling relied on immunoSEQ multiplex PCR, and the TCRdb table lists in-frame clones only, not all of them. The data hold over 15,000 clones, with roughly four fifths observed a single time. Blood was sampled at baseline, cycle 4 day 1, and cycle 7 day 1. CDR1 is MNHEY and CDR2 is SVGAGI in the germline V gene. Trimming left V 5 bases short and J 4 bases short, with 15 bases between. The length of the CDR3 is 15 residues. Study-wide findings and caveats: CD4+ T cells averaged fewer expanded clones than CD8+ T cells.

Turning to this clone: What it binds is unknown.

The source is an adult with an advanced solid tumor such as melanoma, head and neck, liver or kidney cancer. Sample: CD4+ or CD8+ T cells sorted from blood, taken in a trial of the OX40 agonist ivuxolimab. The V call is TRBV6-5, the J call TRBJ1-5, with TRBD1 as a possible D gene (6 bases). In DNA form, the CDR3 reads TGTGCCAGCAGTGTCGAGAGGGGGAGAAATCAGCCCCAGCATTTT. Amino acid sequence: CASSVERGRNQPQHF.